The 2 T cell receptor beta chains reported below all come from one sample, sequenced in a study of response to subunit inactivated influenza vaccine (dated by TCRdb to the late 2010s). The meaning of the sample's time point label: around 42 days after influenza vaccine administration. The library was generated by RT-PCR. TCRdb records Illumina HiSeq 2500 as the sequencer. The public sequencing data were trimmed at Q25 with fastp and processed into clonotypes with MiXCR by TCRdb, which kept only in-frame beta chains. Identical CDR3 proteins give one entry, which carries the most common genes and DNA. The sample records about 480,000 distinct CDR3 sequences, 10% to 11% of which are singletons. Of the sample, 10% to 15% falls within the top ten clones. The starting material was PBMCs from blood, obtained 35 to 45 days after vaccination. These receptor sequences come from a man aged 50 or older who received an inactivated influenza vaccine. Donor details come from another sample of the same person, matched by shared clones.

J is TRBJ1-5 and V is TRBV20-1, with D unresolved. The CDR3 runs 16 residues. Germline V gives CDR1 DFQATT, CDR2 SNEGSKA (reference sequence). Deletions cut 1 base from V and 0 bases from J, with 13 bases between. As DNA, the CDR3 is TGCAGTGCTAGAGGGGGTGGTACAGATAGCAATCAGCCCCAGCATTTT. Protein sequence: CSARGGGTDSNQPQHF.

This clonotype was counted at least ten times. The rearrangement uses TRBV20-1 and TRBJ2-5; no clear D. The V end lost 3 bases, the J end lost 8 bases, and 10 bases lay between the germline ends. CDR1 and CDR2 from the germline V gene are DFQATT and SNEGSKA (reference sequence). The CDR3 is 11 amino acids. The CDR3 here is CSASPRTTQYF. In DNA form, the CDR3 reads TGCAGTGCTAGTCCCCGGACCACCCAGTACTTC.